This entry lists 3 T cell receptor beta chains sequenced from one sample in a study of T cell repertoires in cytomegalovirus infection. TCRdb processed the reads anew with MiXCR; each CDR3 protein has one entry. The sample has around 280,000 distinct CDR3 sequences, roughly 15% seen once; the top ten hold around 8.1%. Sequencing used PBMCs. The receptor source for this set is a human donor in good health (CMV status not recorded). Some clones in this sample may be carry-over from other donors' samples.

This clonotype was observed many times. The chain is built from TRBV7-2 and TRBJ2-3; D unclear. The CDR3 has 14 amino acids. Germline V CDR1 and CDR2: SGHTA, FQGNSA. Deletions cut 5 bases from V and 6 bases from J, with 15 bases between. The DNA of the CDR3 is TGTGCCAGCAGCCTCAGACAAATACGGGATACGCAGTATTTT. Its translation is CASSLRQIRDTQYF.

V usage is TRBV14 and J usage is TRBJ2-4; D possibly corresponds to TRBD1 (6 bases). Trimming removed 8 bases at V and 2 bases at J, with 19 bases between. CDR3 size: 16 residues. Germline-derived CDR1 and CDR2 are SGHDN and FVKESK. The CDR3 DNA reads TGTGCCAGCGGCACTATGGGGCAGGGGACCAAAAACATTCAGTACTTC. This gives the protein CASGTMGQGTKNIQYF.

This clonotype was detected only a few times. The rearrangement uses TRBV27 and TRBJ2-6; D possibly corresponds to TRBD1 (5 bases). V dropped 4 bases and J dropped 1 base, with 14 bases sitting between them. The CDR3 sequence is 17 residues long. Germline V gene lookup returns CDR1 MNHEY and CDR2 SMNVEV (reference sequence). The CDR3 reads CASSSDSTVSGANVLTF. CDR3 DNA sequence: TGTGCCAGCAGTTCCGATTCGACAGTGTCTGGGGCCAACGTCCTGACTTTC.